This T cell receptor (beta chain) was recorded in a study of glioma-infiltrating T cells after dendritic cell vaccination. The time point was: after dendritic cell vaccination, including at tumor progression/relapse. Before vaccination, two weeks after the third vaccination, and at progression, PBMC were collected. The sample holds a few counts of this clone. Input was around 2.1 ug genomic DNA, or all available if less. This table comes from immunoSEQ multiplex PCR, and its TCRdb copy is limited to in-frame clones, with some not included. Altogether approximately 93,000 clones are present, 85% being singletons, with the ten largest covering about 8.5%. This CDR3 spans 13 amino acids. CDR1 is ENHRY, CDR2 SYGVKD, per germline. The V end lost 2 bases, the J end lost 9 bases, and 11 bases lay between the germline ends.

The source is a human donor with glioblastoma. V usage is TRBV10-3 and J usage is TRBJ1-5; D perhaps matches TRBD1 (5 bases). This specimen was blood, taken after dendritic cell vaccination. CDR3 coding DNA: TGTGCCATCAGTGAGAGGCAGGGAGGGCCCCAGCATTTT. Protein sequence: CAISERQGGPQHF.